This entry lists 20 T cell receptor beta chains sequenced from one sample in a study of T cell responses to AZD1222 COVID-19 vaccine. The table came from immunoSEQ multiplex PCR; TCRdb's copy has only in-frame clones and leaves some out. Of fewer than 150,000 clones listed, approximately 90% were seen once; the top ten hold over 3.5%. Source: peripheral blood, taken on day 0 of AZD1222 vaccination. Receptors originate from an adult in good health.

This chain links TRBV7-3 with TRBJ2-2; D not certain. The CDR3 runs to 12 residues. V shed 5 bases and J shed 7 bases, with 8 bases lying between them. Germline V gene lookup returns CDR1 SGHTA and CDR2 FQGTGA. In DNA form, the CDR3 reads TGTGCCAGCAGCCCCGGCGTCGGGGAGCTGTTTTTT. The encoded protein is CASSPGVGELFF.

CDR3 in DNA: TGTGCCTGGGACAGGGATAATTCACCCCTCCACTTT. This sequence encodes CAWDRDNSPLHF. The rearrangement links TRBV30 to TRBJ1-6; 7 nucleotides align to TRBD1. With V trimmed by 5 bases and J by 5 bases, 0 bases remained unmatched. The CDR3 runs to 12 residues. Germline CDR1 and CDR2: GTSNPN and SVGIG (reference sequence).

As concerns this clone: Other DNA sequences in the same sample also yield this CDR3. The genes are TRBV7-9 and TRBJ1-4; 9 nucleotides match TRBD1. CDR3 length: 14 amino acids. V lost 4 bases to trimming and J lost 5 bases; unmatched junction nucleotides: 2. Germline CDR1 is SEHNR and CDR2 is FQNEAQ (reference sequence). CDR3 protein: CASSSTGGNEKLFF. As DNA, the CDR3 is TGTGCCAGCAGCTCGACAGGGGGGAATGAAAAACTGTTTTTT.

The rearrangement joins TRBV4-1 to TRBJ1-1; possible D gene TRBD1, 5 bases. Germline V gene sequence: CDR1 MGHRA, CDR2 YSYEKL. V lost 0 bases to trimming and J lost 4 bases, with 12 bases between them. The CDR3 spans 15 residues. This CDR3 is CASSQDGGGRTEAFF. The CDR3 region has the DNA TGCGCCAGCAGCCAAGATGGTGGGGGTCGCACTGAAGCTTTCTTT.

The CDR3 nucleotides read TGTGCCAGCAGCGTAGAAAACGGCCCCTACGAGCAGTACTTC. This translates into CASSVENGPYEQYF. The genes are TRBV9 and TRBJ2-7; unclear D gene. V lost 0 bases, J lost 2 bases, and 9 bases lay in between. The CDR3 runs to 14 residues. Germline CDR1 reads SGDLS; CDR2 reads YYNGEE.

The count of this clone is one. This chain links TRBV13 with TRBJ1-1; TRBD1 matches at 8 bases. Per germline, CDR1 PRHDT and CDR2 FYEKMQ (reference sequence). With V trimmed by 4 bases and J by 3 bases, 7 bases remained unmatched. The CDR3 length is 15 residues. CDR3 in amino acids: CASSSWTGRHTEAFF. Here the CDR3 DNA reads TGTGCCAGCAGCTCCTGGACAGGGAGGCACACTGAAGCTTTCTTT. Based on the CDR3 plus reference TRBV13 and TRBJ1-1, the full variable domain is AAGVIQSPRHLIKEKRETATLKCYPIPRHDTVYWYQQGPGQDPQFLISFYEKMQSDKGSIPDRFSAQQFSDYHSELNMSSLELGDSALYFCASSSWTGRHTEAFFGQGTRLTVV.

The rearrangement uses TRBV5-1 and TRBJ2-3; D might be TRBD1 or TRBD2, each matching 5 bases. The CDR3 loop spans 13 amino acids. Per germline, CDR1 SGHRS and CDR2 YFSETQ. V lost 7 bases and J lost 2, with 11 bases in between. The CDR3 DNA sequence: TGCGCCAGCCGGGGCGAGAACACAGATACGCAGTATTTT. Amino acids: CASRGENTDTQYF.

This chain links TRBV6-5 with TRBJ1-2; the D is unclear. CDR3 length: 13 residues. Trimming removed 7 bases from V and 7 bases from J, with 16 bases in between. CDR1 is MNHEY, CDR2 SVGAGI, per germline. CDR3 amino acids: CASTQAGRAGYTF. CDR3 nucleotides: TGTGCCAGCACCCAGGCGGGGAGGGCTGGCTACACCTTC.

The chain recombines TRBV7-9 with TRBJ1-1; D is perhaps TRBD1 (6 bases). The CDR3 has 13 amino acids. V was shortened by 0 bases and J by 6 bases, with 8 bases between the two germline ends. Germline V CDR1 and CDR2: SEHNR, FQNEAQ (reference sequence). CDR3 region: CASSLAEGAEAFF. The CDR3 region has the DNA TGTGCCAGCAGCTTAGCAGAGGGGGCTGAAGCTTTCTTT.

This clone was recorded only once. The rearrangement joins TRBV29-1 to TRBJ1-1; weak D call: TRBD1 (5 bases). Per the germline V gene, CDR1 is SQVTM and CDR2 is ANQGSEA. Deletions cut 6 bases from V and 0 bases from J, with 14 bases between. The CDR3 is 14 amino acids. The chain's CDR3 is CSVQGRTMNTEAFF. CDR3 bases: TGCAGCGTCCAGGGACGGACCATGAACACTGAAGCTTTCTTT.

The rearrangement links TRBV6-5 to TRBJ2-3; D may be TRBD2 (5 bases). This CDR3 has 12 amino acids. Trimming cost V 6 bases and J 6 bases, with 10 bases left between them. CDR1 and CDR2 from the germline V gene are MNHEY and SVGAGI. The CDR3 is CASRDGDDTQYF. CDR3 coding DNA: TGTGCCAGCAGGGACGGGGATGATACGCAGTATTTT.

The chain combines TRBV30 with TRBJ2-3; D not resolved. This CDR3 comprises 12 residues. Germline lookup yields CDR1 GTSNPN and CDR2 SVGIG (reference sequence). V was clipped by 0 bases and J by 5 bases, with 6 bases between them. The CDR3, as DNA: TGTGCCTGGAGTGTTAATAGAGATACGCAGTATTTT. This codes for CAWSVNRDTQYF.

The table lists this clone with a count of one. Distinct nucleotide sequences in the sample also encode this CDR3. This chain links TRBV5-1 with TRBJ1-3; D is unresolved. The CDR3 length is 14 residues. CDR1 is SGHRS and CDR2 is YFSETQ in the germline V gene. Trimming shortened V by 0 bases and J by 1 base, and 5 bases separated the two germline ends. The CDR3 region is CASSLGVSGNTIYF. The CDR3 DNA reads TGCGCCAGCAGCTTGGGGGTGTCTGGAAACACCATATATTTT.

The chain combines TRBV4-1 with TRBJ1-2; no clear D gene. Germline values: CDR1 MGHRA, CDR2 YSYEKL. CDR3 length: 15 amino acids. V was clipped by 1 base and J by 4 bases, with 13 bases between them. CDR3 sequence reads: CASSQGENPAYGYTF. Written as DNA, the CDR3 is TGCGCCAGCAGCCAAGGCGAAAATCCGGCCTATGGCTACACCTTC.

This chain uses TRBV11-3 with TRBJ2-1, with 7 bases that match TRBD2. The CDR3 runs 17 residues. The V segment lost 4 bases and the J segment 0 bases; nucleotides outside the gene matches: 9. Germline assignment: CDR1 SGHNT and CDR2 YENEEA. In DNA form, the CDR3 reads TGTGCCAGCAGCTCCCCGACTAGCCCACGCTCCTACAATGAGCAGTTCTTC. Amino acid sequence: CASSSPTSPRSYNEQFF.

The chain employs TRBV6-2 or TRBV6-3 and TRBJ2-7; D gene unclear. Trimming took 0 bases from V and 7 from J, leaving 16 bases between them. This CDR3 has 15 residues. CDR1 and CDR2 (germline): MNHEY, SVGEGT. The CDR3 bases are TGTGCCAGCAGTTACTCTCTCCTAGGAGCTGGGGAGCAGTACTTC. Its protein product is CASSYSLLGAGEQYF.

V gene TRBV12-5 combines with J gene TRBJ1-1; TRBD1 is a possible D gene (5 bases). V dropped 3 bases and J dropped 0 bases, with 17 bases sitting between them. In germline, CDR1 is LGHNT, CDR2 FRNRAP. This CDR3 is 17 amino acids long. The CDR3 region has the DNA TGTGCTAGTGGTTTAGGGGCAGGGAGATTTATGAACACTGAAGCTTTCTTT. Its translation is CASGLGAGRFMNTEAFF.

The CDR3 DNA reads TGTGCCAGCAGCGAGGGCTCTAATTCACCCCTCCACTTT. Amino acids: CASSEGSNSPLHF. The chain combines TRBV5-5 with TRBJ1-6, with D unclear. The germline V gene has CDR1 SGHKS and CDR2 YYEKEE (reference sequence). The CDR3 extends over 13 amino acids. V was pared by 4 bases and J by 6 bases, with 8 bases between.

The chain uses TRBV25-1 and TRBJ2-3, with 7 bases aligning to TRBD2. The V segment lost 6 bases and the J segment 0 bases; nucleotides outside the gene matches: 3. The CDR3 runs 14 residues. Germline lookup yields CDR1 MGHDK and CDR2 SYGVNS. The CDR3 DNA reads TGTGCCAGCAGCCTAGCGGCTAGCACAGATACGCAGTATTTT. Translation: CASSLAASTDTQYF.

The chain joins TRBV18 to TRBJ2-5; D not resolved. Germline V gene lookup returns CDR1 KGHSH and CDR2 LQKENI. CDR3 size: 14 residues. V was trimmed by 2 bases and J by 1 base, leaving 8 bases between them. CDR3 region: CASSPSRPQETQYF. CDR3 bases: TGTGCCAGCTCACCAAGTCGTCCCCAAGAGACCCAGTACTTC.